The entry below describes one T cell receptor (beta chain). The authors' processing: Amplification of reference gene primers was used by the study to estimate nucleated cell counts. Here immunoSEQ multiplex PCR was the method, and the copy in TCRdb shows in-frame clones only, minus some. V, J and clone size reflect that table, while D and trimming were determined from the DNA. Among around 58,000 clones, approximately 82% were seen once, and the ten largest hold about 5.8%. Looked up from germline, CDR1 is SGHNT and CDR2 is YYREEE (reference sequence). Deletions cut 1 base from V and 7 bases from J, with 11 bases between. The CDR3 runs 13 residues. This entry is derived from a study of blood T cell repertoires in COVID-19.

The TCR sequence derives from a human donor in a cohort sampled during active COVID-19. Sequencing was done on a sample of peripheral blood. The rearrangement uses TRBV5-4 and TRBJ1-2; D is unresolved. CDR3 sequence reads: CASSLTGNGGYTF. Here the CDR3 DNA reads TGTGCCAGCAGCTTGACGGGGAATGGTGGCTACACCTTC.